This entry is about one T cell receptor beta chain. Its antigen has not been determined. The record has no base qualities; no much larger clone is one base away. At the junction V is shortened by 10 bases and J by 10 bases, with 17 bases in between. Inclusive of the bounding cysteine and phenylalanine, the CDR3 is 12 residues long. Just the 36-base CDR3 DNA is kept, in frame starting at base 1. From a lookup of the germline V gene (reference sequence), CDR1 and CDR2 are MNHEY and SMNVEV. The cohort comprised around 700 healthy bone marrow donors. All cohort members were sampled while nominally healthy, although unrecorded immune exposures were likely present. The donor was CMV seronegative and was included in the group of 352 seronegative cohort members. Each donor provided a peripheral blood sample, and peripheral blood mononuclear cells were used for TCR beta sequencing. The Qiagen DNeasy Blood Extraction Kit was used to extract genomic DNA from the blood cell samples.

The data stem from a study of cytomegalovirus exposure and HLA in healthy donors (dated by TCRdb to 2015 to 2018). Regarding the research as a whole: An earlier analysis of about 560 of the donors reported roughly 300 Gb of sequence data and 117 million unique TCR beta sequences obtained from about 179 million T cells. Roughly 290 gigabases of sequencing data and around 85 million unique TCR sequences made up an early release that covered fewer than 650 HLA-typed donors. Among the approximately 430 genotyped donors, around 81% belonged to the genetic ancestry cluster associated with self-reported Caucasian donors. The study aimed to test whether cataloging public T cell receptors could reveal signatures of past pathogen exposure. The study profiled the T cell repertoires of fewer than 850 subjects by immunosequencing and related them to cytomegalovirus serostatus. A separate validation cohort of about 110 different subjects was used in addition to the approximately 700-subject first cohort. The study combined high-throughput TCR immunosequencing, statistical association of individual TCRs with disease status, and machine learning to predict cytomegalovirus infection status. In a later analysis, previously published TCR beta repertoires from 550 to 750 donors were re-analyzed and high-resolution HLA genotyping was added so that TCR occurrence patterns could be studied. Rather than drawing on any new phenotypic data, the later analysis identified candidate immune exposures from TCR beta sequences and the way those sequences occurred across donors. An earlier analysis of nearly 600 of the donors applied high-throughput TCR beta sequencing to assess whether each TCR beta V gene segment acted as functional or pseudogenic. Donor age, sex, ethnicity and CMV serostatus were compiled together with the repertoire data. In a later genetic analysis, genome-wide SNP genotypes for about 60% of the 666 donors were used, and that subset was treated as a discovery cohort. All discovery cohort repertoires had been generated using a single sequencing platform. Class I and class II HLA loci were covered by the typing at four-digit resolution. Typing coverage varied by locus: about 620-630 donors for A, B, C, DRB1 and DQB1; roughly 560 for DQA1; around 570 for DPA1; around 450 for DPB1. Roughly 5 DR-DQ haplotypes were treated as single units for association and clustering because of strong linkage in the cohort. Among about 360 genotyped donors of the cohort, an average of approximately 240,000 unique TCR beta nucleotide sequences were sequenced per donor, roughly 18% of them non-productive.

Library preparation used the immunoSEQ multiplex PCR assay. For the multiplex PCR, a mixture combining 60 forward primers for TCR Vbeta segments and 13 reverse primers for TCR Jbeta segments was used. The CDR3 region of rearranged TCR beta genes was amplified from genomic DNA with a multiplex PCR assay. On the Illumina HiSeq System, the amplified TCR beta libraries were sequenced as 87-base-pair reads. The study's processing was this. A later analysis counted about 82 million unique TCR beta chains across the 670 or so repertoires, and some 11 million of these chains were shared by at least two donors. Raw reads were error-corrected and collapsed into unique sequences with a nearest-neighbor algorithm that merged closely related sequences to remove PCR and sequencing errors. CDR3 sequences were aligned to IMGT reference sequences to assign V, D and J gene segments. For a sequence to be retained, a match of at least six nucleotides to both a V gene segment and a J gene segment was required. A rearrangement counted as productive if the CDR3 had no stop codons and remained in frame with V and J, and every other rearrangement counted as non-productive. CDR3 was defined according to IMGT convention as the region running from the second conserved V-encoded cysteine to the conserved J-encoded phenylalanine. The earlier analysis of 587 of the donors excluded sequences that lacked an unambiguous match to a single V gene segment. An earlier analysis of 587 of the donors called V segments functional above 56.7% productive rearrangements and segregating when the between-donor standard deviation exceeded 5%. A statistical classification framework was developed to diagnose cytomegalovirus status using the catalog of TCR beta chain sequences. In a later analysis, V and J genes were assigned by comparing TCR nucleotide sequences against IMGT/GENE-DB human TR gene sequences. The TCRdist pipeline was used in a later analysis to assign CDR3 sequences and most-parsimonious VDJ recombination scenarios. A later analysis defined each TCR beta chain by its CDR3 amino acid sequence plus V-gene family, and excluded reads lacking a unique V-gene family. In a later analysis, 450 to 600 highly shared, low-generation-probability nucleotide sequences were removed to address suspected cross-contamination and a sequencing artifact. In a later analysis, a clonal expansion index for each public chain was calculated from normalized within-repertoire ranks of inferred template counts. Generation probabilities in a later analysis came from a VDJ recombination model fitted to out-of-frame rearrangements, and those results were checked against IGoR. In a later analysis, TCR-TCR, TCR-HLA and TCR-CMV co-occurrence was scored with hypergeometric tests, and a repertoire-size bias correction was applied to TCR pairs. In a later analysis, false discovery rates were estimated by permuting HLA or CMV assignments 20 times. A later analysis grouped co-occurring TCRs with DBSCAN, adding TCRdist sequence similarity when clustering within HLA-allele-positive subsets. Co-occurrence clustering excluded repertoires with fewer than 30,000 or more than 120,000 public chains, plus five with anomalous nucleotide sharing. Entries here come from immuneACCESS through TCRdb and include only in-frame sequences with V and J called. Some clones fail to appear in such tables; in the studies checked, an unresolved V gene covers under half of the shortfall, and the cause of the remainder is unknown. D and trimming were read from the DNA, whereas the V and J calls and clone size are those reported in that table. The sample contains 120,000 or so clones, 75% to 85% of them found a single time. 1.5% to 2% of the sample is taken by the ten largest.

The paper's findings and limits, for the study overall: Compared with equally common non-associated chains, HLA-associated TCR beta chains in a later analysis were more clonally expanded and had lower generation probabilities. Presence/absence analyses assumed roughly uniform sequencing depth across donors, an assumption that may not hold. In a later genetic analysis, fewer N-insertions in productive TCRs were reported among donors in an Asian-associated ancestry cluster than the approximately 630-donor mean. Linkage disequilibrium might explain the correlated functional status among segregating V segments, but an unknown experimental factor could not be ruled out. A further reported finding was that TCR beta sequences accurately predicted the HLA-A and HLA-B alleles for most subjects in the first cohort. Most TCR sequences were observed very rarely across donors, whereas some public TCRs were present in many individuals. The authors suggested that the approach could potentially be extended to other disease states and immunological phenotypes. A cluster of highly shared sequence variants was judged likely to be a technical artifact of the sequencing pipeline. In a later analysis, TCR association rates were found to vary across HLA loci, with the most associated TCRs seen for DRB1 alleles and the fewest for HLA-C alleles. Broadly in line with IMGT annotations, most TCR beta V segments showed up in productive rearrangements about 87% or about 30% of the time in an earlier analysis of approximately 600 of the donors. Because counts were too low, seventeen rarely observed V segments, including chromosome 9 orphons, were excluded from the earlier analysis of a few hundred of the donors. Only TCR beta chains were sequenced in this cohort, and the absence of alpha or paired-chain data limited detectable features. In both the original and validation cohorts, the classifier was reported to diagnose cytomegalovirus status with high specificity and sensitivity. In a later analysis, most CMV-associated TCR beta chains were found to appear HLA-restricted, with HLA associations seemingly driven largely by CMV exposure. Assigning TCR associations to individual alleles was difficult when HLA alleles, especially DR and DQ, strongly co-occurred. In vitro tests confirmed that a few of the cytomegalovirus-associated TCR beta chains recognize cytomegalovirus antigens. The study listed around 160 TCR beta chains as associated with cytomegalovirus. The 87-base-pair reads could not distinguish some IMGT-functional V segments, including TRBV6-2 and TRBV6-3, so those segments were excluded. A later analysis reported that several top co-occurrence clusters appeared linked to parvovirus B19, influenza, CMV and Epstein-Barr virus. For the cohort, immune exposure information was limited to CMV serostatus. Because HLA typing was unavailable for some donors at each locus, only the typed subset was used in association tests. A later genetic analysis associated a missense DCLRE1C variant with V-gene and J-gene trimming of TCR beta chains, and an independent cohort replicated the association. Specific HLA alleles were associated with 15,000 to 20,000 TCR beta sequences at a false discovery rate of 0.05 in a later analysis.

The chain was built from TRBV27 and TRBJ2-1, with a weak D call of TRBD2 (6 bases match). The origin of this receptor is a man between 35 and 55 years old in good health and CMV-seronegative. The material sequenced was PBMCs. The sequence in DNA is TGTGCCACCGGGGGAGCCGTATGGGAGCAGTTCTTC. This translates into CATGGAVWEQFF.